The source of this T cell receptor (beta chain) is a study of siplizumab effects on memory and regulatory T cells. With regard to this clone: What it recognizes is unknown.

Assay: immunoSEQ multiplex PCR; the TCRdb copy retains only in-frame clones and omits some. Seen here are around 9,500 clones, roughly two fifths observed once, and the top ten hold about 9.4%. An approximately six-day coculture at 37°C was performed with the mixed lymphocyte reaction cells. The CDR3 covers 14 residues. V lost 2 bases to trimming and J lost 3 bases; unmatched junction nucleotides: 4. Germline V CDR1 and CDR2: SGHTA, FQGNSA. The sequencing input was CFSE-low (dividing) CD4+ T cells sorted from an allogeneic mixed lymphocyte reaction. The sequence was collected from a human donor in good health; the cells came from an allogeneic mixed lymphocyte reaction. This rearrangement joins TRBV7-2 to TRBJ2-7; 7 positions match TRBD1. The CDR3 sequence is CASSLMRQGYEQYF. The CDR3 region has the DNA TGTGCCAGCAGCTTAATGCGACAGGGCTACGAGCAGTACTTC.